This T cell receptor (beta chain) is from a study of PD-1 blockade in classical Hodgkin lymphoma. Study as a whole: Patients in the cohort were put on intravenous nivolumab, 3 mg/kg every 2 weeks.

Sequenced by immunoSEQ multiplex PCR; TCRdb stores in-frame clones only, minus some. The sample has 89,000 or so clones, around 90% seen once; the top ten hold about 2.7%. Brentuximab vedotin exposure varied among the patients, all of whom had relapsed after autologous stem cell transplantation. Points on this clone: The antigen is undetermined.

Study-level findings and limits: Complete responders possessed baseline diversity comparable to newly diagnosed patients.

V was pared by 3 bases and J by 7 bases, with 11 bases of the junction left unmatched. This CDR3 is 17 amino acids long. Germline assignment: CDR1 SGHDT and CDR2 YYEEEE. The specimen comprised peripheral blood mononuclear cells (PBMCs), sampled before the second cycle of nivolumab. The clonotype originates from a human donor with classical Hodgkin lymphoma. V usage is TRBV5-6 and J usage is TRBJ2-2; TRBD1 matches 11 bases. Here the CDR3 DNA reads TGTGCCAGCAGCTCCTTAACCGGGACAGGGGGATTCGGGGAGCTGTTTTTT. This sequence encodes CASSSLTGTGGFGELFF.